The 22 T cell receptor beta chains in this list originate from one sample, sequenced in a study of identical twins. One entry per CDR3 protein, called by TCRdb with MiXCR from the 5' RACE reads. The sample comprises a few hundred thousand distinct CDR3 sequences, 24% of which are singletons, and over 2.5% rests with the top ten. These data were also filed under a second study, of T cells expressing NK-cell markers.

Sequenced input: CD4+ T cells sorted from blood. The receptors shown here come from a woman aged 18-35 years in good health.

This clonotype came up a few times. The chain links TRBV11-2 to TRBJ2-3; TRBD2 matches at 10 bases. V was clipped by 2 bases and J by 1 base; unmatched bases: 6. Per germline, CDR1 SGHAT and CDR2 FQNNGV. The length of the CDR3 is 17 residues. This chain's CDR3 is CASSLSGGAARTDTQYF. The DNA of the CDR3 is TGTGCCAGCAGCTTAAGCGGGGGGGCCGCTCGCACAGATACGCAGTATTTT.

The rearrangement joins TRBV20-1 to TRBJ2-1; D call uncertain. The V and J ends lost 3 bases and 2 bases respectively, with 11 bases between them. The germline V gene encodes CDR1 DFQATT and CDR2 SNEGSKA (reference sequence). The CDR3 runs to 14 residues. CDR3 in DNA: TGCAGTGCTAGCCATGGACGACCCTACAATGAGCAGTTCTTC. This sequence encodes CSASHGRPYNEQFF.

A few counts support this clonotype. The CDR3 is CASSPGTINEKLFF. CDR3 coding DNA: TGCGCCAGCAGCCCCGGGACCATTAATGAAAAACTGTTTTTT. The V and J genes are TRBV4-3 and TRBJ1-4; a weak D match, TRBD1 (5 bases). This CDR3 has 14 amino acids. V lost 4 bases and J lost 4, with 10 bases in between. In germline, CDR1 is LGHNA, CDR2 YSLEER.

J is TRBJ1-1 and V is TRBV10-3, with D uncertain. CDR1 and CDR2 from the germline V gene are ENHRY and SYGVKD. Trimming took off 6 bases at V and 0 bases at J, with 20 bases between the two ends. The CDR3 runs to 17 residues. The CDR3 DNA reads as TGTGCCATCAGCCCGCTAAACAAGAAAGGACTGAACACTGAAGCTTTCTTT. Its translation: CAISPLNKKGLNTEAFF.

The genes are TRBV12-3 or TRBV12-4 and TRBJ1-2; D remains ambiguous. Trimming left V 5 bases short and J 2 bases short, with 15 bases between. This CDR3 has 15 residues. The CDR3 bases are TGTGCCAGCAGTCCTCCGACACAATTCAACTATGGCTACACCTTC. Translation gives CASSPPTQFNYGYTF.

This clonotype was picked up a small number of times. The chain carries TRBV28 and TRBJ1-1; D ambiguous. Trimming took off 7 bases at V and 2 bases at J, with 17 bases between the two ends. The CDR3 sequence is 15 residues long. Germline lookup yields CDR1 MDHEN and CDR2 SYDVKM. This CDR3 reads CASTSPQDLNTEAFF. As DNA, the CDR3 is TGTGCCAGCACCTCACCCCAGGACCTCAACACTGAAGCTTTCTTT.

The rearrangement links TRBV6-1 to TRBJ2-1; 10 nucleotides agree with TRBD2. V lost 6 bases, J lost 8 bases, and 7 bases stayed unmatched. The germline gives CDR1 MNHNS, CDR2 SASEGT. The CDR3 is 14 amino acids. The CDR3 bases are TGTGCCAGCAGACTAGCGGGATGGTCCGATGAGCAGTTCTTC. Its protein product is CASRLAGWSDEQFF.

The J gene is TRBJ1-4, the V gene TRBV12-3 or TRBV12-4; D uncertain. The V and J ends lost 8 bases and 5 bases respectively, with 12 bases between them. The CDR3 covers 13 residues. CDR3 coding DNA: TGTGCCAGCGGGTATCGGGGAAATGAAAAACTGTTTTTT. As protein: CASGYRGNEKLFF.

This clonotype has a handful of counts. This rearrangement joins TRBV5-1 to TRBJ2-1, with 7 bases identical to TRBD2. Trimming took 6 bases from V and 1 from J; bases not matched to a gene: 10. The V gene's germline CDR1 is SGHRS and CDR2 YFSETQ. The CDR3 has 16 amino acids. CDR3 residues: CASTWGGSLSYNEQFF. The DNA for the CDR3 is TGCGCCAGCACTTGGGGGGGGAGCCTTTCCTACAATGAGCAGTTCTTC.

The rearrangement joins TRBV12-3 or TRBV12-4 to TRBJ2-1; TRBD2 agrees at 8 bases. Trimming cost V 3 bases and J 1 base; bases outside gene matches: 11. This CDR3 comprises 18 residues. As DNA, the CDR3 is TGTGCCAGCAGTTTTTCAAGCAGGGGACTAGTGTCCTACAATGAGCAGTTCTTC. This sequence encodes CASSFSSRGLVSYNEQFF.

The chain recombines TRBV29-1 with TRBJ2-4; weak D call: TRBD2 (5 bases). CDR1 SQVTM and CDR2 ANQGSEA come from the germline V gene. This CDR3 is 13 amino acids long. Trimming took 7 bases from V and 4 from J, leaving 14 bases between them. The CDR3 loop reads CSASEGLKNIQYF. Written as DNA, the CDR3 is TGCAGCGCTTCGGAAGGACTTAAAAACATTCAGTACTTC.

The chain is built from TRBV15 and TRBJ2-1; 10 bases agree with TRBD2. V shed 1 base and J 8 bases; nucleotides not matched to a gene: 2. Germline V gene data show CDR1 as LNHNV and CDR2 as YYDKDF (reference sequence). The CDR3 is made up of 14 amino acids. The CDR3 DNA sequence: TGTGCCACCAGCAGAGCCAGCGGGAGGGATGAGCAGTTCTTC. Encoded protein: CATSRASGRDEQFF.

The chain is built from TRBV28 and TRBJ1-1; perhaps TRBD1 as D (5 bases). CDR3 length: 15 residues. Germline V gene sequence: CDR1 MDHEN, CDR2 SYDVKM. Between the trimmed V and J ends, which lost 4 bases and 0 bases, there was a span of 12 bases. Here the CDR3 reads CASSSPGGVNTEAFF. The CDR3 DNA follows: TGTGCCAGCAGTTCCCCCGGGGGTGTGAACACTGAAGCTTTCTTT.

This clonotype has more than one count but fewer than ten. The chain employs TRBV29-1 and TRBJ1-4; D is perhaps TRBD1 (5 bases). The germline V and J ends were trimmed by 1 base and 8 bases, with 17 bases remaining between them. Germline CDR1 SQVTM, CDR2 ANQGSEA. The CDR3 sequence is 15 residues long. The CDR3 DNA reads as TGCAGCGTTGAAGGGGGGACCCAAAGCGGAGAAAAACTGTTTTTT. As protein: CSVEGGTQSGEKLFF.

V and J are TRBV6-2 or TRBV6-3 and TRBJ2-1; no reliable D call. V lost 6 bases, J lost 5 bases, and 14 bases lay in between. This CDR3 is 14 amino acids long. Per the germline V gene, CDR1 is MNHEY and CDR2 is SVGEGT. The CDR3 loop reads CASSLIRADNEQFF. The CDR3 coding sequence is TGTGCCAGCAGCTTAATAAGGGCAGACAATGAGCAGTTCTTC.

This clonotype was picked up many times. The gene calls are TRBV11-2 and TRBJ2-1; weak D call: TRBD1 (7 bases). Trimming cost V 1 base and J 1 base, with 11 bases left between them. The CDR3 runs to 16 residues. CDR1 and CDR2 (germline): SGHAT, FQNNGV. CDR3 protein: CASSLGRGTSYNEQFF. The CDR3 DNA follows: TGTGCCAGCAGCTTAGGCAGGGGGACTTCCTACAATGAGCAGTTCTTC. Using reference TRBV11-2 and TRBJ2-1 for the parts outside the CDR3, the full variable domain is EAGVAQSPRYKIIEKRQSVAFWCNPISGHATLYWYQQILGQGPKLLIQFQNNGVVDDSQLPKDRFSAERLKGVDSTLKIQPAKLEDSAVYLCASSLGRGTSYNEQFFGPGTRLTVL.

CDR3 residues: CASSQDRGRTDTQYF. CDR3 DNA sequence: TGCGCCAGCAGCCAAGATCGAGGGAGGACAGATACGCAGTATTTT. This chain uses TRBV4-3 with TRBJ2-3; TRBD2 might be the D (6 bases). CDR3 size: 15 residues. The V end was cut by 0 bases, the J end by 3 bases, with 10 bases between. CDR1 and CDR2 from the germline V gene are LGHNA and YSLEER.

The J gene is TRBJ1-1, the V gene TRBV5-1, with 11 bases matching TRBD1. This CDR3 has 14 amino acids. V shed 7 bases and J 0 bases; nucleotides not matched to a gene: 2. Germline assignment: CDR1 SGHRS and CDR2 YFSETQ. CDR3 sequence reads: CASRDRGLNTEAFF. The CDR3 DNA sequence: TGCGCCAGCCGGGACAGGGGGTTGAACACTGAAGCTTTCTTT.

The chain has TRBV7-9 and TRBJ1-2, with no clear D. In germline, CDR1 is SEHNR, CDR2 FQNEAQ (reference sequence). Trimming pared 5 bases from V and 4 bases from J, leaving 8 bases between. This CDR3 contains 12 residues. The CDR3 DNA follows: TGTGCCAGCAGCGTGGATCTCTATGGCTACACCTTC. Translation: CASSVDLYGYTF. Filled out from reference TRBV7-9 and TRBJ1-2, the complete variable domain reads DTGVSQNPRHKITKRGQNVTFRCDPISEHNRLYWYRQTLGQGPEFLTYFQNEAQLEKSRLLSDRFSAERPKGSFSTLEIQRTEQGDSAMYLCASSVDLYGYTFGSGTRLTVV.

This sequence joins TRBV5-4 and TRBJ2-1; 13 bases align to TRBD2. In germline, CDR1 is SGHNT, CDR2 YYREEE (reference sequence). The trim removed 4 bases at V and 8 bases at J, leaving 9 bases unmatched. The CDR3 has 16 amino acids. The CDR3 here is CASSIGLAGVGYEQFF. CDR3 sequence (DNA): TGTGCCAGCAGCATTGGACTAGCGGGAGTGGGCTATGAGCAGTTCTTC.

This clonotype came up a few times. The rearrangement joins TRBV7-2 to TRBJ2-5; tentative D call: TRBD2 (6 bases). Germline lookup yields CDR1 SGHTA and CDR2 FQGNSA. Trimming pared 5 bases from V and 3 bases from J, leaving 16 bases between. The CDR3 consists of 15 residues. The CDR3 here is CASSQRLVNEETQYF. The CDR3 DNA reads TGTGCCAGCAGCCAGAGACTAGTGAATGAAGAGACCCAGTACTTC.

This clonotype showed up just a few times. The J gene is TRBJ2-1, the V gene TRBV18, with 8 positions matching TRBD2. The V segment lost 2 bases and the J segment 2 bases; nucleotides outside the gene matches: 5. Per the germline V gene, CDR1 is KGHSH and CDR2 is LQKENI. The CDR3 runs to 16 residues. In nucleotides, the CDR3 is TGTGCCAGCTCACCAATAGCGGGATTAACCTACAATGAGCAGTTCTTC. Translation: CASSPIAGLTYNEQFF.